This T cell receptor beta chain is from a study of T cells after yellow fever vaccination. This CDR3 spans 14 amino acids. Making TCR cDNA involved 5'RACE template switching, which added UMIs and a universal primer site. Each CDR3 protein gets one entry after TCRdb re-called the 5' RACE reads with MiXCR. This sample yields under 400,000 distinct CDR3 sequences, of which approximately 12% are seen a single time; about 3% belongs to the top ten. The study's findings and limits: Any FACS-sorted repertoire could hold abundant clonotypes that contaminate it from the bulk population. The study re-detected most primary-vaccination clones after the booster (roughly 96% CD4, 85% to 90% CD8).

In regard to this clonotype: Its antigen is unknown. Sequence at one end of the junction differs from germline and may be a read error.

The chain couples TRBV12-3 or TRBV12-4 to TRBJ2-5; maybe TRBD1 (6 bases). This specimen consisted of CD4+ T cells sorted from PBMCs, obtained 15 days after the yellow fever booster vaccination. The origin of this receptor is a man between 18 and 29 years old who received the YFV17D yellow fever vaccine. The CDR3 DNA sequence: TGTGCCAGCTGCCTGCGGACAGTCGAAGAGACCCAGTCCTTC. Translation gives CASCLRTVEETQSF.